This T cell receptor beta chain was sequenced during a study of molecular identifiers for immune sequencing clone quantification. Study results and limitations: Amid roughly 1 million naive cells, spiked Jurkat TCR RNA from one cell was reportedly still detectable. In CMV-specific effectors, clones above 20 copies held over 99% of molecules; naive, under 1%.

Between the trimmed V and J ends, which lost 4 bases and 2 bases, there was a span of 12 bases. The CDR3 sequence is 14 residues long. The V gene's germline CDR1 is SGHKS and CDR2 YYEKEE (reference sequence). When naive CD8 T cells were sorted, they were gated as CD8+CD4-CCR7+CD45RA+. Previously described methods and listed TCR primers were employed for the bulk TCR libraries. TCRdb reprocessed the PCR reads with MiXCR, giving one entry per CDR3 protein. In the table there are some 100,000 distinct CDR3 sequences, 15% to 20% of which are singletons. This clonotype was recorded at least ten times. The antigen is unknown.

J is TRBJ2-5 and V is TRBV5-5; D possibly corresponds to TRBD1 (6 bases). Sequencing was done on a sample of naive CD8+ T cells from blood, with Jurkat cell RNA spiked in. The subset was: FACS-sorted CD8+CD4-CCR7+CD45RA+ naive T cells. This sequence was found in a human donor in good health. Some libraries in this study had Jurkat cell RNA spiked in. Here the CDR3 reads CASSPVDSQETQYF. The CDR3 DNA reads TGTGCCAGCAGCCCCGTGGACAGTCAAGAGACCCAGTACTTC.